Below, 30 T cell receptor beta chains from the same sample are listed, as sequenced in a study of vaccination and CD4 T cells after COVID-19. Their target antigens are unknown. The treatment: roughly 10-day PBMC culture with coronavirus spike peptide pools or control peptides (ViraFEST assay). Sequencing of DNA taken from cultured CD4+ T cells relied on the Oncomine TCR Beta short-read assay. One entry per CDR3 protein results from TCRdb running MiXCR on the PCR reads. Here the sample spans thousands of distinct CDR3 sequences, about three quarters being singletons. Material: CD4+ T cells from blood, cultured in vitro. These receptors were collected from a human donor who had recovered from COVID-19.

This sequence joins TRBV20-1 and TRBJ1-2; tentatively, D is TRBD1 (5 bases). This CDR3 has 11 amino acids. CDR1 and CDR2 from the germline V gene are DFQATT and SNEGSKA (reference sequence). The V and J ends lost 5 bases and 4 bases respectively, with 8 bases between them. The CDR3, as DNA: TGCAGTGCTGGTGGGGGCTATGGCTACACCTTC. Translating it yields CSAGGGYGYTF.

The chain joins TRBV6-1 to TRBJ1-2, with 8 bases lining up with TRBD1. V trimming: 1 base; J trimming: 7 bases; junction bases outside the gene matches: 2. Germline-derived CDR1 and CDR2 are MNHNS and SASEGT. The CDR3 has 13 amino acids. The CDR3 DNA sequence: TGTGCCAGCAGTGAAGGACAGGGGCTTGGCTACACCTTC. Its protein product is CASSEGQGLGYTF.

Relative to its sample, this clonotype is large. V gene TRBV27 combines with J gene TRBJ1-1, with D possibly TRBD1 on 6 matching bases. The CDR3 is 14 amino acids. Germline assignment: CDR1 MNHEY and CDR2 SMNVEV (reference sequence). V lost 6 bases, J lost 0 bases, and 11 bases lay in between. This CDR3 is CASRTQGMNTEAFF. The CDR3 DNA is TGTGCCAGCAGGACACAGGGTATGAACACTGAAGCTTTCTTT.

In nucleotides, the CDR3 is TGTGCCAGTTGTCCGGGGGCCGGCTCGATCGAAGAGACCCAGTACTTC. This gives the protein CASCPGAGSIEETQYF. This chain uses TRBV6-2 or TRBV6-3 with TRBJ2-5; either TRBD1 or TRBD2 may fit D (6 bases each). Trimming took off 9 bases at V and 3 bases at J, with 23 bases between the two ends. Germline loops: CDR1 MNHEY, CDR2 SVGEGT. CDR3 length equals 16 residues.

The chain couples TRBV20-1 to TRBJ1-1; D is ambiguous. With 6 bases removed from V and 1 base from J, the gap between germline ends came to 12 bases. Germline CDR1 is DFQATT and CDR2 is SNEGSKA (reference sequence). This CDR3 is built from 13 residues. CDR3 coding DNA: TGCAGTGCCTTGTCGGCTGCGAACACTGAAGCTTTCTTT. The encoded protein is CSALSAANTEAFF.

This clonotype was detected only once. V usage is TRBV20-1 and J usage is TRBJ2-1, with a weak D call TRBD1 (7 bases). This CDR3 is 15 amino acids long. The V end lost 5 bases, the J end lost 2 bases, and 16 bases lay between the germline ends. CDR1 DFQATT and CDR2 SNEGSKA come from the germline V gene (reference sequence). The CDR3 DNA reads TGCAGTGCTTATTCCAGGGGGAGGACCTACAATGAGCAGTTCTTC. This sequence encodes CSAYSRGRTYNEQFF.

The J gene is TRBJ1-5, the V gene TRBV20-1; D is unclear. Germline CDR1 DFQATT, CDR2 SNEGSKA (reference sequence). V lost 6 bases, J lost 2 bases, and 14 bases lay in between. The CDR3 has 14 residues. The CDR3 nucleotides are TGCAGTGCAGCCAATCCTGAGGGCAATCAGCCCCAGCATTTT. Translation: CSAANPEGNQPQHF.

This clonotype came up once. The rearrangement joins TRBV27 to TRBJ1-5; 9 bases are shared with TRBD1. The CDR3 extends over 15 amino acids. The V segment lost 5 bases and the J segment 5 bases; nucleotides outside the gene matches: 7. Germline V lookup: CDR1 MNHEY, CDR2 SMNVEV (reference sequence). The CDR3 sequence is CASSHGTGTYQPQHF. DNA of the CDR3: TGTGCCAGCAGTCACGGGACAGGGACATATCAGCCCCAGCATTTT.

In DNA form, the CDR3 reads TGTGCCAGCAGTGATATCTTTAATTCACCCCTCCACTTT. Its translation: CASSDIFNSPLHF. This chain connects TRBV25-1 to TRBJ1-6; D remains ambiguous. V lost 3 bases and J 6 bases, leaving 6 bases between the germline ends. Germline CDR1 reads MGHDK; CDR2 reads SYGVNS. CDR3 length: 13 residues.

V gene TRBV6-2 or TRBV6-3 combines with J gene TRBJ2-5, with D tentatively TRBD2 (7 bases). CDR1 is MNHEY and CDR2 is SVGEGT in the germline V gene. The CDR3 has 16 residues. Trimming pared 2 bases from V and 2 bases from J, leaving 15 bases between. The CDR3 DNA is TGTGCCAGCAGTTACGCTTCGCGGGGGCGTCAAGAGACCCAGTACTTC. Translated: CASSYASRGRQETQYF.

This chain joins TRBV6-2 or TRBV6-3 and TRBJ1-2; D not certain. This CDR3 contains 12 residues. CDR1 and CDR2 from the germline V gene are MNHEY and SVGEGT. V lost 3 bases and J lost 6, with 8 bases in between. CDR3 sequence: CASSYPRDGYTF. The CDR3, as DNA: TGTGCCAGCAGTTATCCCCGGGATGGCTACACCTTC.

This chain uses TRBV6-5 with TRBJ1-1; D gene uncertain. V lost 2 bases to trimming and J lost 4 bases, with 11 bases between them. The V gene's germline CDR1 is MNHEY and CDR2 SVGAGI. CDR3 length: 14 amino acids. CDR3 amino acids: CASSYAEGSTEAFF. The CDR3 DNA is TGTGCCAGCAGTTACGCCGAGGGCAGCACTGAAGCTTTCTTT.

V is TRBV27 and J is TRBJ1-1, with TRBD1 identical over 12 bases. After removal of 6 bases from V and 3 bases from J, the junction contained 5 bases not matched to a gene. The CDR3 covers 15 residues. Germline CDR1 is MNHEY and CDR2 is SMNVEV (reference sequence). CDR3 nucleotides: TGTGCCAGCAGGAGGGGACAGGGGGCGTACACTGAAGCTTTCTTT. Its translation: CASRRGQGAYTEAFF.

This chain joins TRBV21-1 and TRBJ1-2; the DNA was not used to check the table's D call, TRBD1. TRBV21-1 is a recognized pseudogene. The CDR3 extends over 13 amino acids. The CDR3: CASSKAGGGGYTF. CDR3 bases: TGTGCCAGCAGCAAGGCAGGGGGAGGGGGCTACACCTTC.

This chain uses TRBV20-1 with TRBJ2-3; 7 positions match TRBD2. Germline CDR1 and CDR2: DFQATT and SNEGSKA (reference sequence). The CDR3 has 12 amino acids. The CDR3 DNA reads as TGCAGCCAAGCGGGGATCACAGATACGCAGTATTTT. Translation: CSQAGITDTQYF.

CDR3 sequence: CASSGGYGYTF. CDR3 in DNA: TGTGCCAGCAGCGGAGGTTATGGCTACACCTTC. The chain recombines TRBV28 with TRBJ1-2; D remains unclear. The CDR3 is made up of 11 amino acids. V lost 6 bases and J 5 bases, leaving 7 bases between the germline ends. CDR1 is MDHEN and CDR2 is SYDVKM in the germline V gene.

In its sample, this clonotype ranks as large. The chain combines TRBV20-1 with TRBJ1-1, with D uncertain. In germline, CDR1 is DFQATT, CDR2 SNEGSKA (reference sequence). V lost 1 base, J lost 1 base, and 10 bases lay in between. The CDR3 totals 14 residues. The CDR3 nucleotides read TGCAGTGCTAGAGGTGGACCATCGAACACTGAAGCTTTCTTT. Translating gives CSARGGPSNTEAFF.

The gene calls are TRBV6-2 or TRBV6-3 and TRBJ1-2; D not certain. The V end was cut by 2 bases, the J end by 8 bases, with 12 bases between. The CDR3 is 13 amino acids. CDR1 MNHEY and CDR2 SVGEGT come from the germline V gene. The CDR3 DNA follows: TGTGCCAGCAGTTACCGACGTCTGCTGGGCTACACCTTC. Translation: CASSYRRLLGYTF.

This clonotype was seen once. The genes are TRBV7-2 and TRBJ2-5; 7 bases line up with TRBD2. CDR1 and CDR2 (germline): SGHTA, FQGNSA. This CDR3 spans 15 amino acids. V was clipped by 5 bases and J by 7 bases; unmatched bases: 13. Here the CDR3 reads CASSTESGLWGTQYF. The DNA for the CDR3 is TGTGCCAGCAGCACGGAATCGGGACTATGGGGGACCCAGTACTTC.

The chain combines TRBV4-2 with TRBJ1-2; no clear D gene. The CDR3 length is 14 residues. The germline V and J ends were trimmed by 1 base and 2 bases, with 8 bases remaining between them. Per the germline V gene, CDR1 is LGHNA and CDR2 is YNFKEQ. The chain's CDR3 is CASSQGSENYGYTF. DNA for the CDR3: TGTGCCAGCAGCCAAGGTAGTGAGAACTATGGCTACACCTTC.

This clonotype was recorded a few times. The chain is built from TRBV15 and TRBJ1-6; maybe TRBD1 (6 bases). In germline, CDR1 is LNHNV, CDR2 YYDKDF (reference sequence). The ends were cut back, 0 bases at V and 13 bases at J, with 16 bases in the middle. The CDR3 covers 15 residues. The CDR3 sequence: CATSRDRGAGSPLHF. In DNA form, the CDR3 reads TGTGCCACCAGCAGAGATCGGGGGGCAGGTTCCCCCCTCCACTTT.

The chain links TRBV5-3 to TRBJ2-3; D is unresolved. TRBV5-3 is an ORF; its function is uncertain. CDR3 length equals 16 residues. Trimming removed 1 base from V and 0 bases from J, with 12 bases in between. The CDR3 sequence: CARSLLDPASTDTQYF. Here the CDR3 DNA reads TGTGCCAGAAGCTTGCTGGACCCCGCAAGCACAGATACGCAGTATTTT.

The J gene is TRBJ1-2, the V gene TRBV19; weak D call: TRBD1 (6 bases). Between the trimmed V and J ends, which lost 8 bases and 7 bases, there was a span of 20 bases. Germline V gene data show CDR1 as LNHDA and CDR2 as SQIVND (reference sequence). This CDR3 contains 14 residues. The CDR3 protein is CASHQQGFMSGYTF. As DNA, the CDR3 is TGTGCCAGTCACCAGCAGGGGTTTATGAGTGGCTACACCTTC.

This clonotype has more than one count but fewer than ten. This rearrangement joins TRBV4-2 to TRBJ1-2; a possible D gene is TRBD1 (5 bases). V was trimmed by 4 bases and J by 9 bases, leaving 15 bases between them. Per germline, CDR1 LGHNA and CDR2 YNFKEQ. This CDR3 has 13 amino acids. Here the CDR3 reads CASSPDRGVSYTF. The CDR3 DNA reads as TGTGCCAGCAGCCCAGATCGGGGGGTGAGCTACACCTTC.

This clonotype is labeled as medium-sized (0.01 to 0.1%). This chain connects TRBV10-3 to TRBJ2-7; D not certain. This CDR3 has 14 amino acids. V lost 6 bases and J lost 2, with 14 bases in between. Germline CDR1 is ENHRY and CDR2 is SYGVKD. CDR3 residues: CAISDWGTTYEQYF. The CDR3 DNA sequence: TGTGCCATCAGCGATTGGGGAACGACCTACGAGCAGTACTTC.

The chain has TRBV6-5 and TRBJ1-5; 10 nucleotides line up with TRBD1. This CDR3 contains 17 residues. Germline CDR1 reads MNHEY; CDR2 reads SVGAGI. V shed 0 bases and J 3 bases; nucleotides not matched to a gene: 5. In nucleotides, the CDR3 is TGTGCCAGCAGTTACTCGGGGACAGGGGCCAACAATCAGCCCCAGCATTTT. Translated: CASSYSGTGANNQPQHF.

The V call is TRBV6-2 or TRBV6-3, the J call TRBJ1-2; D remains unclear. Per germline, CDR1 MNHEY and CDR2 SVGEGT. Trimming took off 6 bases at V and 4 bases at J, with 12 bases between the two ends. The CDR3 extends over 13 amino acids. The DNA for the CDR3 is TGTGCCAGCAGCCTCGGGAGCCTCTATGGCTACACCTTC. Protein product: CASSLGSLYGYTF.

The rearrangement uses TRBV7-2 and TRBJ2-1; 7 nucleotides match TRBD2. The CDR3 has 16 amino acids. Losses at the gene ends were 1 base for V and 2 bases for J; bases not matched to a gene: 5. The germline CDR1 and CDR2 sequences are SGHTA and FQGNSA. CDR3 protein: CASSLGSGGAYNEQFF. DNA of the CDR3: TGTGCCAGCAGCTTAGGGAGTGGGGGGGCCTACAATGAGCAGTTCTTC.

In this sample, this clonotype turned up a few times. This chain links TRBV10-3 with TRBJ1-2, with TRBD1 matching 10 bases. Germline CDR1 reads ENHRY; CDR2 reads SYGVKD. The CDR3 loop spans 13 amino acids. V lost 6 bases, J lost 6 bases, and 4 bases stayed unmatched. For the CDR3, the DNA is TGTGCCATCAGGGCGGGGACAGGGGATGGCTACACCTTC. Protein: CAIRAGTGDGYTF.

J is TRBJ2-7 and V is TRBV12-3 or TRBV12-4; TRBD2 matches 8 bases. The length of the CDR3 is 14 residues. J lost 5 bases, V lost 3 bases, and 6 bases had no gene match. The CDR3 protein is CASSFHGGADEQYF. DNA of the CDR3: TGTGCCAGCAGTTTTCACGGGGGGGCGGACGAGCAGTACTTC.